The rows below give T cell receptor beta chains drawn from one sample of a study of CD8+ T cells in alopecia areata. Only in-frame clones appear in the TCRdb table, and some are missing; sequencing was by immunoSEQ multiplex PCR. Altogether approximately 59,000 clones are present, around half being singletons, with the ten largest covering approximately 18%. Source: CD8+ T cells sorted from blood, taken at week 0. The receptor source for this set is a human donor with alopecia areata. Each CDR3 is given with its conserved first and last residue. Each record gives: J gene, clone size, V gene, D gene, CDR3 protein, CDR3 DNA. D genes are given only for firm matches. Size tells how often a clone was seen (once, few, many) or the class of an expanded clone, and some rows leave it out.

>TRBJ2-7|-|TRBV29-1|TRBD2
CSVVSGVTYEQYF
TGCAGCGTTGTTAGCGGGGTGACCTACGAGCAGTACTTC
>TRBJ2-2|-|TRBV9|TRBD2
CASSASASGTNTGELFF
TGTGCCAGCAGCGCATCCGCTAGCGGAACGAACACCGGGGAGCTGTTTTTT
>TRBJ2-7|-|TRBV28|TRBD1
CATGQADPPYEQYF
TGTGCCACGGGACAGGCGGATCCACCCTACGAGCAGTACTTC
>TRBJ2-1|-|TRBV6-5|TRBD2
CASNELAGLSNEQFF
TGTGCCAGCAACGAACTAGCGGGACTAAGTAATGAGCAGTTCTTC
>TRBJ2-7|-|TRBV5-6|TRBD1
CASSVGQGSYEQYF
TGTGCCAGCAGCGTGGGACAGGGGAGCTACGAGCAGTACTTC
>TRBJ1-5|many|TRBV6-6|-
CASSSLTLNQPQHF
TGTGCCAGCAGTTCCCTCACCTTAAATCAGCCCCAGCATTTT
>TRBJ2-5|-|TRBV28|-
CASSLTATRQETQYF
TGTGCCAGCAGTCTCACGGCGACACGACAAGAGACCCAGTACTTC
>TRBJ1-3|-|TRBV4-3|-
CASSRGRDAYGNTIYF
TGCGCCAGCAGCCGAGGTCGGGACGCCTATGGAAACACCATATATTTT
>TRBJ1-2|-|TRBV11-2|-
CASSEGRPNYGYTF
TGTGCCAGCAGCGAGGGGCGGCCGAACTATGGCTACACCTTC
>TRBJ2-5|-|TRBV4-1|-
CASSDRTQETQYF
TGCGCCAGCAGCGACAGAACCCAAGAGACCCAGTACTTC
>TRBJ2-3|few|TRBV9|TRBD2
CASSVSGAGDTQYF
TGTGCCAGCAGCGTAAGCGGAGCGGGGGATACGCAGTATTTT
>TRBJ1-1|-|TRBV30|-
CAWSFSSEAFF
TGTGCCTGGAGTTTTAGTAGTGAAGCTTTCTTT
>TRBJ2-2|-|TRBV30|-
CAWSVHTGELFF
TGTGCCTGGAGTGTCCACACCGGGGAGCTGTTTTTT
>TRBJ2-5|-|TRBV7-9|-
CASSSIAYGGPQYF
TGTGCCAGCAGTTCCATAGCCTATGGCGGGCCCCAGTACTTC
>TRBJ2-7|-|TRBV4-1|TRBD2
CASSQVASGEYEQYF
TGCGCCAGCAGCCAAGTAGCTAGCGGGGAATACGAGCAGTACTTC
>TRBJ2-7|few|TRBV28|-
CASSSVRGEFTYEQYF
-
>TRBJ1-2|few|TRBV29-1|-
CSVYGPESSYGYTF
TGCAGCGTCTATGGACCGGAGTCGTCCTATGGCTACACCTTC
>TRBJ2-2|many|TRBV15|-
CATSRDRGTGGELFF
TGTGCCACCAGCAGAGATAGGGGGACGGGTGGGGAGCTGTTTTTT
>TRBJ2-1|-|TRBV2|-
CASSDLISGSDNEQFF
TGTGCCAGCAGTGATTTGATTAGCGGCAGTGACAATGAGCAGTTCTTC
>TRBJ2-7|-|TRBV25-1|-
CASSELGEYEQYF
TGTGCCAGCAGTGAATTAGGAGAGTACGAGCAGTACTTC
>TRBJ1-1|-|TRBV10-3|-
CAISVRENTEAFF
TGTGCCATCAGTGTGCGCGAGAACACTGAAGCTTTCTTT
>TRBJ2-2|-|TRBV15|-
CATRAGEGPAGELFF
TGTGCCACCAGGGCCGGAGAGGGGCCGGCCGGGGAGCTGTTTTTT
>TRBJ1-4|-|TRBV4-1|-
CASSQDLRGELFF
TGCGCCAGCAGCCAAGATTTACGGGGGGAACTGTTTTTT
>TRBJ1-1|-|TRBV27|-
CASSLRGASMGTEAFF
TGTGCCAGCAGTTTAAGGGGGGCATCGATGGGCACTGAAGCTTTCTTT
>TRBJ2-5|-|TRBV9|-
CASSAGEGTNQETQYF
TGTGCCAGCAGCGCCGGAGAGGGCACAAACCAAGAGACCCAGTACTTC
>TRBJ2-5|-|TRBV15|-
CATSRVSALGGTQYF
TGTGCCACCAGCAGAGTTTCGGCATTAGGGGGGACCCAGTACTTC
>TRBJ1-2|few|TRBV9|-
CASSGQTGNYGYTF
TGTGCCAGCAGCGGACAAACAGGGAACTATGGCTACACCTTC
>TRBJ2-2|few|TRBV10-3|-
CATSVSGELFF
TGTGCCACCAGCGTATCCGGGGAGCTGTTTTTT
>TRBJ2-5|-|TRBV5-6|-
CASSRQPVKETQYF
TGTGCCAGCAGCAGACAGCCGGTAAAAGAGACCCAGTACTTC
>TRBJ2-7|-|TRBV29-1|-
CSVKGGAGGPTYEQYF
TGCAGCGTCAAGGGGGGGGCAGGCGGACCTACCTACGAGCAGTACTTC
>TRBJ2-2|few|TRBV7-6|-
CASSSMRSRGTGELFF
TGTGCCAGCAGTAGCATGAGGAGCCGGGGAACCGGGGAGCTGTTTTTT
>TRBJ2-3|-|TRBV7-9|TRBD1
CASSATRDRTSTDTQYF
TGTGCCAGCAGCGCCACCCGGGACAGAACTAGCACAGATACGCAGTATTTT
>TRBJ2-5|few|TRBV30|-
CAWSDRDRSQYF
TGTGCCTGGAGTGACCGAGACAGATCCCAGTACTTC
>TRBJ1-1|-|TRBV30|-
CAWSRSLGTEAFF
TGTGCCTGGAGCAGGTCGTTGGGCACTGAAGCTTTCTTT
>TRBJ1-1|-|TRBV30|-
CASPPGGLGTEAFF
TGTGCCTCGCCGCCCGGGGGCTTGGGCACTGAAGCTTTCTTT
>TRBJ1-1|-|TRBV27|-
CASSLAGRTEAFF
TGTGCCAGCAGTTTAGCGGGACGGACTGAAGCTTTCTTT
>TRBJ2-7|-|TRBV5-1|-
CASTPDNYYEQYF
TGCGCCAGCACACCAGATAATTACTACGAGCAGTACTTC
>TRBJ1-1|-|TRBV19|TRBD1
CASSWTGGEAFF
TGTGCCAGTAGTTGGACAGGGGGTGAAGCTTTCTTT
>TRBJ1-1|-|TRBV5-8|-
CASSSEGETEAFF
TGTGCCAGCAGCTCGGAGGGCGAGACTGAAGCTTTCTTT
>TRBJ2-5|-|TRBV7-2|TRBD2
CASSFLRGWGGSQEETQYF
TGTGCCAGCAGCTTTTTACGGGGGTGGGGCGGGAGCCAGGAAGAGACCCAGTACTTC